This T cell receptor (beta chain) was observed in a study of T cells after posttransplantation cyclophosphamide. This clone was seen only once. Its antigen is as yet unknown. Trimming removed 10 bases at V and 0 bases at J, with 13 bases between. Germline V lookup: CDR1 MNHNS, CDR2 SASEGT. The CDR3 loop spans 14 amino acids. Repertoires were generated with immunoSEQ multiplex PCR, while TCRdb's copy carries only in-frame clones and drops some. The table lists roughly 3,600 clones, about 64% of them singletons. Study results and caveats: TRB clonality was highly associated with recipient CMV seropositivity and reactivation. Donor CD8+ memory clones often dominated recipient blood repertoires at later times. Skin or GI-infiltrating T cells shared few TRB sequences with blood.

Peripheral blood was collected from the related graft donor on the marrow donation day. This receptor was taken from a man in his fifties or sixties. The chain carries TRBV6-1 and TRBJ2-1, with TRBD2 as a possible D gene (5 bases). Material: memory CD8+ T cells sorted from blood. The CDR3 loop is CATKPGSSYNEQFF. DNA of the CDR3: TGTGCCACCAAGCCGGGGAGCTCCTACAATGAGCAGTTCTTC.